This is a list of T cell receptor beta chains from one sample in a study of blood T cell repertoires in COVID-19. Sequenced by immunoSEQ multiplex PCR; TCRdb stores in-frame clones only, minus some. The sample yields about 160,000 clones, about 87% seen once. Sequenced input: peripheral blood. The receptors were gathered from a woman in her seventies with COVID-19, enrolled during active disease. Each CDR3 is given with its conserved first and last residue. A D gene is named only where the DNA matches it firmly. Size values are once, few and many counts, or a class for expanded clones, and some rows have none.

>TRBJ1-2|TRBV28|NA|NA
CASRQANYGYTF
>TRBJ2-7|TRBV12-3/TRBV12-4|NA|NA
CASSSDWRYEQYF
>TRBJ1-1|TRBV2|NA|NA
CASSTDRNTEAFF
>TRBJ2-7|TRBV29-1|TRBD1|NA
CSVETGGYEQYF
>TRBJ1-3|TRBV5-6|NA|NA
CASSLSGSGNTIYF
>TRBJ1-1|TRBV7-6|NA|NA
CASSLTRNTEAFF
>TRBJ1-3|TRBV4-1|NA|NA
CASSQEVTLSGNTIYF
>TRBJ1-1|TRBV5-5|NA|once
CASSLASEAFF
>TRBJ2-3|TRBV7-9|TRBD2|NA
CASSLRRGTTDTQYF
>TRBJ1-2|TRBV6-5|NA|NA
CASSPFGTRYGYTF
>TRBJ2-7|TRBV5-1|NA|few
CASSLDGARYEQYF
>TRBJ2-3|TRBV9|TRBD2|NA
CASSASSGGYTDTQYF
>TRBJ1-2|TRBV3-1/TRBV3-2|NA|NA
CASSQGGGAPYGYTF
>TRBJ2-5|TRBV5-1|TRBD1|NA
CASSLGGQGRETQYF
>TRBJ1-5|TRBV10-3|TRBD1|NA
CATQGQGAGRSNQPQHF
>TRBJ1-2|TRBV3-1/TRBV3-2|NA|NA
CASSQGGGPDGYTF
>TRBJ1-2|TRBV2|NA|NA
CASSESRGRTIYGYTF
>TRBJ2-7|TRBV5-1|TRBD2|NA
CASSQRLAGGPYEQYF
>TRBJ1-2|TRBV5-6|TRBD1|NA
CASRPGLTTGRGYTF
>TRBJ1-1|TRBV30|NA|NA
CAWSKGVNTEAFF
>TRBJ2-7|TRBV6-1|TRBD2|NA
CASSVTTSGGGYEQYF
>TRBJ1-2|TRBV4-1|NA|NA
CASSRESRGSYGYTF
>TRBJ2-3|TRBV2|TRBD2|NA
CASSDGTSGRSRQYF
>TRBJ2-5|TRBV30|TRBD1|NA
CAWSVHTGGQETQYF
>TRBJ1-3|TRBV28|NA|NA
CASRGSGRARGGGSFLYGNTIYF
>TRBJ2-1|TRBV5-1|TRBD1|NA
CASSTTGTANNEQFF
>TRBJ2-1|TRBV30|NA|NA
CAWTWGVGTNEQFF
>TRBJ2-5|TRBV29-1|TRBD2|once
CSVGLAGALGIIETQYF
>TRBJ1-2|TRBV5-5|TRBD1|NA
CASSPSGGSIYGYTF
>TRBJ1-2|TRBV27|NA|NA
CASSFGGTNYGYTF
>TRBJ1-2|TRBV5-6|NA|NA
CASSYFAQVANYGYTF
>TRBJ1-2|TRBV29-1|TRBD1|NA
CSVEDSRRQGPQDGYTF
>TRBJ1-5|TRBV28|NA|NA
CASSLSLVAAQHF
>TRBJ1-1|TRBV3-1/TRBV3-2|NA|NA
CASSPDSLQEAFF
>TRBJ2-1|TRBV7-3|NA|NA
CASSLGEYNEQFF
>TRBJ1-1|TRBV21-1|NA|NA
CASSKAHSPNTEAFF
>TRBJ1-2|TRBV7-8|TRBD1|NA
CASSSPGQSYGYTF
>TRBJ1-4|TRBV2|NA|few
CASRTDTGEKLFF
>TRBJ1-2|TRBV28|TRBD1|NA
CASSSPGQGKDYGYTF
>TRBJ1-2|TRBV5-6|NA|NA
CASSLVGVDGYTF
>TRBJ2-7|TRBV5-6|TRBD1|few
CASSLSTGAGQYF
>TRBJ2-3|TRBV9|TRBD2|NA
CASSPRWSHRTSVNTDTQYF
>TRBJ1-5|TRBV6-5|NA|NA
CASASARNNQPQHF
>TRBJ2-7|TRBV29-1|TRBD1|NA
CSIQTGLFEQYF
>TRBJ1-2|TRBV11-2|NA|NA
CASSRGQNYGYTF
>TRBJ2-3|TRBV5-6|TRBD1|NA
CASSLGTGGARLGNTQYF
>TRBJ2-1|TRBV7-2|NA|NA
CASSVSRTTPFF
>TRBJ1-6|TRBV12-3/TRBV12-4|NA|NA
CASSHRDNSPLHF
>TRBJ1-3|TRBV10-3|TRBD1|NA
CAISETAGGDSGNTIYF
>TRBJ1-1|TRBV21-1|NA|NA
CASSLPYEGRRNTEAFF
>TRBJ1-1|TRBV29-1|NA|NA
CSVRKQENTEAFF